Following are 6 T cell receptor beta chains from one sample sequenced in a study of cytomegalovirus exposure and HLA in healthy donors. 13 Jbeta primers and 60 Vbeta primers were used for the PCR. Some clones are missing from TCRdb's copy, which holds only in-frame ones; the method was immunoSEQ multiplex PCR. The repertoire includes 100,000 to 150,000 clones, just under 90% of them detected once, and approximately 4.7% sits in the top ten. Material: PBMCs. These receptors all come from a woman between 25 and 40 years old in good health and CMV-seronegative.

The genes are TRBV28 and TRBJ2-1, with TRBD1 identical over 8 bases. J gave up 4 bases and V 6 bases, and 8 bases lay outside the gene matches. The V gene's germline CDR1 is MDHEN and CDR2 SYDVKM. The CDR3 has 15 residues. For the CDR3, the DNA is TGTGCCAGCAGCCTGGGACAGGTGCCTTACAATGAGCAGTTCTTC. Its protein is CASSLGQVPYNEQFF.

The chain is built from TRBV7-2 and TRBJ2-3, with 8 bases fitting TRBD2. Germline V gene lookup returns CDR1 SGHTA and CDR2 FQGNSA. Trimming at V came to 1 base and at J to 2 bases, leaving 8 bases not matched to a gene. CDR3 length: 17 residues. The CDR3 is CASSLELGLGITDTQYF. The CDR3 DNA follows: TGTGCCAGCAGCTTAGAACTGGGACTAGGGATCACAGATACGCAGTATTTT.

The CDR3 sequence is CASRGDRARETQYF. CDR3 bases: TGTGCCAGCAGGGGAGACAGGGCGCGCGAGACCCAGTACTTC. The rearrangement links TRBV2 to TRBJ2-5; TRBD1 matches at 7 bases. The germline V gene has CDR1 SNHLY and CDR2 FYNNEI. V shed 6 bases and J 5 bases; nucleotides not matched to a gene: 9. The CDR3 extends over 14 amino acids.

The V call is TRBV5-1, the J call TRBJ2-3; possible D gene TRBD2, 5 bases. Germline values: CDR1 SGHRS, CDR2 YFSETQ. The CDR3 contains 14 residues. The germline V and J ends were trimmed by 4 bases and 4 bases, with 13 bases remaining between them. Written as DNA, the CDR3 is TGCGCCAGCAGCCCTACACTAGGAGCAGATACGCAGTATTTT. Translating it yields CASSPTLGADTQYF.

This clone was counted a single time. The V gene is TRBV18, the J gene TRBJ1-1; D is undetermined. Trimming took 3 bases from V and 4 from J, leaving 3 bases between them. The CDR3 contains 11 residues. Germline V CDR1 and CDR2: KGHSH, LQKENI. The CDR3 sequence is CASSPATEAFF. As DNA, the CDR3 is TGTGCCAGCTCACCGGCCACTGAAGCTTTCTTT. The variable domain in full, completed from reference TRBV18 and TRBJ1-1, reads NAGVMQNPRHLVRRRGQEARLRCSPMKGHSHVYWYRQLPEEGLKFMVYLQKENIIDESGMPKERFSAEFPKEGPSILRIQQVVRGDSAAYFCASSPATEAFFGQGTRLTVV.

This clone was counted once. The chain recombines TRBV18 with TRBJ2-1, with D perhaps TRBD2 (6 bases). Germline CDR1 and CDR2: KGHSH and LQKENI. V lost 4 bases and J lost 0, with 19 bases in between. CDR3 length: 18 amino acids. The CDR3 loop is CASSRRTSLGSSYNEQFF. CDR3 DNA sequence: TGTGCCAGCTCACGACGTACTAGCCTGGGGAGCTCCTACAATGAGCAGTTCTTC.